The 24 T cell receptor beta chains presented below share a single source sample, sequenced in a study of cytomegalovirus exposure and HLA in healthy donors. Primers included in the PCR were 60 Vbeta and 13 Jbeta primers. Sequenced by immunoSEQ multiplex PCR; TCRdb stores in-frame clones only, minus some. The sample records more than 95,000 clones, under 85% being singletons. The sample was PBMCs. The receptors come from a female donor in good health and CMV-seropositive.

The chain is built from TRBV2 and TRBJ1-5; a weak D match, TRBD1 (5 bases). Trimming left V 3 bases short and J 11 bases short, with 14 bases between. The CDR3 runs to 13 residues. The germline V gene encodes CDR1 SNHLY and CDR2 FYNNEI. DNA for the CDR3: TGTGCCAGCAGTGAGGGCACTCGGGGGGCCCAGCATTTT. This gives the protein CASSEGTRGAQHF.

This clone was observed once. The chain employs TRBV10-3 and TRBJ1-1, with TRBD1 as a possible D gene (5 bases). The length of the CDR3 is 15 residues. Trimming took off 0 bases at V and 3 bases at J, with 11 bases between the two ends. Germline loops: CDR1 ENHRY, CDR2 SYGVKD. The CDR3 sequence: CAISESLGGDTEAFF. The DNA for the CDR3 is TGTGCCATCAGTGAGTCGCTGGGGGGAGACACTGAAGCTTTCTTT.

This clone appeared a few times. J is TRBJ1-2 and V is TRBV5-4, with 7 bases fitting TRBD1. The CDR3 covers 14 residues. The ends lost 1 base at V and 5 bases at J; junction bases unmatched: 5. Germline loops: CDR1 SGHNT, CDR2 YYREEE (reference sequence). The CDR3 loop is CASSLWDRGYGYTF. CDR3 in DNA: TGTGCCAGCAGCTTGTGGGACAGAGGGTATGGCTACACCTTC.

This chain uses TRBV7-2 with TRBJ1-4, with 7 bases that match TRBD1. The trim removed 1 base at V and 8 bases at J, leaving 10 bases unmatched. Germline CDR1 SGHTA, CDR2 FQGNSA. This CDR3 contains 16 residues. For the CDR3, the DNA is TGTGCCAGCAGCTTAGATAGGGGGCTTCTAAGCGAAAAACTGTTTTTT. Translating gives CASSLDRGLLSEKLFF.

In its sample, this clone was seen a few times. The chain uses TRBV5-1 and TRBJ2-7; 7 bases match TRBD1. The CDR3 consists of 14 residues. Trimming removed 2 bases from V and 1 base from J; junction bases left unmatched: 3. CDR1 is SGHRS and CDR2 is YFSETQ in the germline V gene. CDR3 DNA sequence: TGCGCCAGCAGCTTTCCGGGACAGTCCTACGAGCAGTACTTC. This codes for CASSFPGQSYEQYF.

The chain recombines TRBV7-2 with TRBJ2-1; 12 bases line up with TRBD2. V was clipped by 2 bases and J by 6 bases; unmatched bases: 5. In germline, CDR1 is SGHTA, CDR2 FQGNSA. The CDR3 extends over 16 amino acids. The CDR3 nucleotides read TGTGCCAGCAGCTTAAGCCCTAGCGGGGGGGCCAATGAGCAGTTCTTC. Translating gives CASSLSPSGGANEQFF.

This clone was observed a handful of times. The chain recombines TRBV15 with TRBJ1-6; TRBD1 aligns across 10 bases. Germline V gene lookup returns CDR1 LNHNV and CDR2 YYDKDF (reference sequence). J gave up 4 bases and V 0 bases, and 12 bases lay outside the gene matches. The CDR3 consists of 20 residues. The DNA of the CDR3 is TGTGCCACCAGCAGAGATCCCCCCGCGCCGGGACAGGGGTATAATTCACCCCTCCACTTT. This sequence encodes CATSRDPPAPGQGYNSPLHF.

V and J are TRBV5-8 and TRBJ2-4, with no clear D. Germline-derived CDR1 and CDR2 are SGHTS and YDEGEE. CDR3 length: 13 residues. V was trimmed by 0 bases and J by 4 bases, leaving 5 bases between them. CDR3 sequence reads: CASSLGGKNIQYF. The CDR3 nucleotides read TGTGCCAGCAGCTTGGGAGGAAAAAACATTCAGTACTTC.

The CDR3 nucleotides are TGTGCCAGCAGCCTCTCTACGGGTACCCAGTACTTC. Its protein product is CASSLSTGTQYF. The rearrangement uses TRBV11-2 and TRBJ2-5, with D unclear. The CDR3 is 12 residues long. V was pared by 5 bases and J by 8 bases, with 12 bases between. In germline, CDR1 is SGHAT, CDR2 FQNNGV.

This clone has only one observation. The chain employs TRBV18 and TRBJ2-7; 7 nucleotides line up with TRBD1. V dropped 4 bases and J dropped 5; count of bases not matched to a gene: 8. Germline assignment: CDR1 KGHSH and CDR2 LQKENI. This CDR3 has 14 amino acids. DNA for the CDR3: TGTGCCAGCTCACTACGGGACAGAAGGCACGAGCAGTACTTC. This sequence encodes CASSLRDRRHEQYF.

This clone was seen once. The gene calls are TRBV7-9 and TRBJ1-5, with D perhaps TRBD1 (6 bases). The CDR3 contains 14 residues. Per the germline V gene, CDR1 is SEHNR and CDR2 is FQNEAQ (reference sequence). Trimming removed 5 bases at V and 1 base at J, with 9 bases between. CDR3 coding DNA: TGTGCCAGCAGCCGGACAGCAAGCAATCAGCCCCAGCATTTT. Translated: CASSRTASNQPQHF.

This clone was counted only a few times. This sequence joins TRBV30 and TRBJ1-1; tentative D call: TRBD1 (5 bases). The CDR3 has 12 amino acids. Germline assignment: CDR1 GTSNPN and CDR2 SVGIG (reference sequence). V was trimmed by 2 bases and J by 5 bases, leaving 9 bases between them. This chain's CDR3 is CAWSRGTTEAFF. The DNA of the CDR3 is TGTGCCTGGAGTAGGGGAACTACTGAAGCTTTCTTT. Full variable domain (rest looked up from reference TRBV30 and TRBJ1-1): SQTIHQWPATLVQPVGSPLSLECTVEGTSNPNLYWYRQAAGRGLQLLFYSVGIGQISSEVPQNLSASRPQDRQFILSSKKLLLSDSGFYLCAWSRGTTEAFFGQGTRLTVV.

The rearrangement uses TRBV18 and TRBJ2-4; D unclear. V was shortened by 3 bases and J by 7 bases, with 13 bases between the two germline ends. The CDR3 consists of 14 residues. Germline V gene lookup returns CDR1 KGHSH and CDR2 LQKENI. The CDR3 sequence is CASSPTTSGNIQYF. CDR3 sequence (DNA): TGTGCCAGCTCACCTACGACTTCCGGGAACATTCAGTACTTC.

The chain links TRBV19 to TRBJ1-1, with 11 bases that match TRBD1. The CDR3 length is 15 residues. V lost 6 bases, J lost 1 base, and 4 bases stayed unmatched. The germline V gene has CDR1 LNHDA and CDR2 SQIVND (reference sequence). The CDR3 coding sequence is TGTGCCAGTAGGGGGACAGGGGGACCGAACACTGAAGCTTTCTTT. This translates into CASRGTGGPNTEAFF.

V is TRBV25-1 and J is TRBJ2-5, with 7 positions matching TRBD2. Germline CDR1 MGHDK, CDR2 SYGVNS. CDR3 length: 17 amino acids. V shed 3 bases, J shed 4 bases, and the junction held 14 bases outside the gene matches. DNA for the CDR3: TGTGCCAGCAGTGATTTTTCCCGGGGGAGGGTAATAGAGACCCAGTACTTC. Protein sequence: CASSDFSRGRVIETQYF.

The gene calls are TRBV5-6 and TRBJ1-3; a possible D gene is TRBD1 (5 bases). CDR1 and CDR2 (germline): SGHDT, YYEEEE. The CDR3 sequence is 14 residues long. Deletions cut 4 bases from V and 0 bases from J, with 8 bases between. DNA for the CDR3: TGTGCCAGCAGCCCGACAGTCTCTGGAAACACCATATATTTT. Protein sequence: CASSPTVSGNTIYF.

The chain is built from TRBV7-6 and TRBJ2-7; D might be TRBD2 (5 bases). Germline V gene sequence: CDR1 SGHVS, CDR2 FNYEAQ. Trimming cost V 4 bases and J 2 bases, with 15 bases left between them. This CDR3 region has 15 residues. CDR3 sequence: CASSSSLAEAYEQYF. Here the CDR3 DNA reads TGTGCCAGCAGCTCCTCTCTAGCCGAAGCCTACGAGCAGTACTTC.

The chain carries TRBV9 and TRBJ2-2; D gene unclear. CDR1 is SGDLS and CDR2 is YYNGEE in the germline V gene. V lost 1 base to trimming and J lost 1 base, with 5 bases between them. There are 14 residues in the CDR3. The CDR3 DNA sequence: TGTGCCAGCAGCGTAACATGGAACACCGGGGAGCTGTTTTTT. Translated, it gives CASSVTWNTGELFF.

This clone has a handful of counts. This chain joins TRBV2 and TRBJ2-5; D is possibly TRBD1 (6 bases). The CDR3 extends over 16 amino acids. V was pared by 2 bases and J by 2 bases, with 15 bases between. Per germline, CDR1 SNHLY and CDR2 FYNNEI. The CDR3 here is CASSETGNQAQETQYF. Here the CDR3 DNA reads TGTGCCAGCAGTGAAACAGGGAATCAGGCTCAAGAGACCCAGTACTTC.

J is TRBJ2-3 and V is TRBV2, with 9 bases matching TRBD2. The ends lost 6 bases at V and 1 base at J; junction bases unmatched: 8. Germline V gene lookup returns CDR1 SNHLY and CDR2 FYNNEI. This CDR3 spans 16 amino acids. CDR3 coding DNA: TGTGCCAGCAGGGGGTGGGTAGCGGGAGGCACAGATACGCAGTATTTT. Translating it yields CASRGWVAGGTDTQYF.

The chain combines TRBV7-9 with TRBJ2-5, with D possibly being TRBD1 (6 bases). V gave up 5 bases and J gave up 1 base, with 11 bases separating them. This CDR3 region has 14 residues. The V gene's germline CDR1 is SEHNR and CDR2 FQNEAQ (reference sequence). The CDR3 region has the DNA TGTGCCAGCAGCGTCCGGGACATCCAAGAGACCCAGTACTTC. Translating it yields CASSVRDIQETQYF.

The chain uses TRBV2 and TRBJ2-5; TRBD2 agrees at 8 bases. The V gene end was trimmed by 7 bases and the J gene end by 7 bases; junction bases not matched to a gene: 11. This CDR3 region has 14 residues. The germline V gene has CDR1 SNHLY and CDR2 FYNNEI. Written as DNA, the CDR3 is TGTGCCAGCACCATAACAGCGGGAGCGGGGACCCAGTACTTC. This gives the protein CASTITAGAGTQYF.

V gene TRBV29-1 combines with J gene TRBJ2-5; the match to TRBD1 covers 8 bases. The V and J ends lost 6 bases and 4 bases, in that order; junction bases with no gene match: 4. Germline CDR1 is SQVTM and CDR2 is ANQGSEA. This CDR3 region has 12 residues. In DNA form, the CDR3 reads TGCAGCGTACGTACAGGGGGAGAGACCCAGTACTTC. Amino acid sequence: CSVRTGGETQYF.

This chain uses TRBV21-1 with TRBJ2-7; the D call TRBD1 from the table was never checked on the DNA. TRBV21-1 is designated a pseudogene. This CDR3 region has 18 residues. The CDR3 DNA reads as TGTGCCAGCAGCAAAGCGCGGCAGGGGGGAAAAGTCTCCTACGAGCAGTACTTC. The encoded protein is CASSKARQGGKVSYEQYF.